This T cell receptor (beta chain) emerged from a study of T cells in Graves' hyperthyroidism and ophthalmopathy. The authors deemed Graves' hyperthyroidism stable absent ophthalmopathy progression within 18 months. Researchers barred patients who had uncontrolled infection, other autoimmune disease, pregnancy or lactation. The CDR3 covers 13 residues. V lost 1 base and J lost 0, with 3 bases in between. CDR1 is DFQATT and CDR2 is SNEGSKA in the germline V gene (reference sequence). The TCR beta CDR3 regions underwent amplification using RNA transcripts as the source. The primer set for the first-round RT-PCR of the TCR CDR3 was HTBI. One entry per CDR3 protein, called by TCRdb with MiXCR from the multiplex PCR reads. The sample holds 460,000 or so distinct CDR3 sequences, over 13% seen once. This clonotype was found many times. As yet, its antigen is unknown. Study results and limitations: Most clonotypes expanded in the thyroid (above 0.001) were also present in blood. With a median lead of around 6.7 months before onset, the model predicted ophthalmopathy.

This receptor was taken from a woman aged 18-29 years with Graves' hyperthyroidism. Sequencing used blood. The chain uses TRBV20-1 and TRBJ1-4, with D hard to call. The CDR3 region has the DNA TGCAGTGCTAGAGTTGCAACTAATGAAAAACTGTTTTTT. This sequence encodes CSARVATNEKLFF.